These T cell receptor beta chains were read from a single sample in a study of blood T cell repertoires in COVID-19. Only in-frame clones appear in the TCRdb table, and some are missing; sequencing was by immunoSEQ multiplex PCR. The table shows about 64,000 clones, with 65% to 85% occurring only once. The specimen sequenced was PBMCs or T cells enriched from blood (not recorded which). The source of these receptors is a woman aged 55-69 years who had been exposed to COVID-19. CDR3s include the opening cysteine and the closing phenylalanine or tryptophan. The D gene is left open where the match is weak. Clone sizes are given selectively: once, few, many, or a class where the clone is expanded.

TRBV5-1,TRBJ2-7,.,.,CASLLAPGQSSYEQYF,TGCGCCAGCCTATTGGCCCCGGGACAATCTTCCTACGAGCAGTACTTC
TRBV5-4,TRBJ1-2,.,.,CASSFGGQRSYGYTF,TGTGCCAGCAGCTTTGGGGGCCAAAGGAGCTATGGCTACACCTTC
TRBV4-3,TRBJ1-1,TRBD1,.,CASSQGDRDGTEAFF,TGCGCCAGCAGCCAAGGAGACAGGGACGGGACTGAAGCTTTCTTT
TRBV6-4,TRBJ2-1,TRBD2,.,CASSVSRTSGGSEQFF,TGTGCCAGCAGTGTTTCTCGGACTAGCGGGGGGAGTGAGCAGTTCTTC
TRBV19,TRBJ1-4,.,once,CASSIPGLNEKLFF,TGTGCCAGTAGTATTCCCGGACTAAATGAAAAACTGTTTTTT
TRBV11-2,TRBJ2-1,TRBD2,many,CASSFAQGLAKGHEQFF,TGTGCCAGCAGCTTCGCGCAGGGACTAGCGAAGGGCCATGAGCAGTTCTTC
TRBV5-4,TRBJ1-6,TRBD1,.,CASSRPGQPNSPLHF,TGTGCCAGCAGCCGCCCGGGACAGCCTAATTCACCCCTCCACTTT
TRBV7-2,TRBJ2-3,.,many,CASSLGRGADTQYF,TGTGCCAGCAGCTTGGGCAGGGGGGCAGATACGCAGTATTTT
TRBV3-1/TRBV3-2,TRBJ2-1,TRBD2,.,CASSHGLGRGGRGEQFF,TGTGCCAGCAGCCATGGCCTGGGGCGGGGGGGCCGTGGTGAGCAGTTCTTC
TRBV5-8,TRBJ1-1,TRBD1,few,CASSLGTGRTEAFF,TGTGCCAGCAGCCTTGGGACAGGACGCACTGAAGCTTTCTTT
TRBV5-6,TRBJ1-2,TRBD1,.,CASSPQGEASATLNYGYTF,TGTGCCAGCAGCCCCCAGGGGGAGGCCTCCGCAACTCTTAACTATGGCTACACCTTC